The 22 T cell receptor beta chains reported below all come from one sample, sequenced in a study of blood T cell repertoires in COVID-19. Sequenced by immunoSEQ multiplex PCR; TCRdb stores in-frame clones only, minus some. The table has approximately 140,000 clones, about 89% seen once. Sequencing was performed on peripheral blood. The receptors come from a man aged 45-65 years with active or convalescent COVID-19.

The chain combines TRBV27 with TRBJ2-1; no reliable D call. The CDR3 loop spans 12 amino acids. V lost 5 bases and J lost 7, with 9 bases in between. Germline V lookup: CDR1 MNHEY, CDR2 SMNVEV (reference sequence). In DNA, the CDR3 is TGTGCCAGCAGTGTCTACGGGAATGAGCAGTTCTTC. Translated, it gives CASSVYGNEQFF.

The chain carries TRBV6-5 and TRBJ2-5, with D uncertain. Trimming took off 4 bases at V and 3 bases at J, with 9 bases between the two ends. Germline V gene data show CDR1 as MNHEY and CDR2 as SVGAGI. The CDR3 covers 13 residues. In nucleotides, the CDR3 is TGTGCCAGCAGTTTTTGGGCCAAAGAGACCCAGTACTTC. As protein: CASSFWAKETQYF.

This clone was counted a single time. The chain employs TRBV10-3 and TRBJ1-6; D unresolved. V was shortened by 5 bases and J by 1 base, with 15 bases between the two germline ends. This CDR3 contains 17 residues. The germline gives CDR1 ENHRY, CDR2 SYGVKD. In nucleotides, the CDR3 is TGTGCCATCAGTCGCGGGCTGGTCGGTTCCTATAATTCACCCCTCCACTTT. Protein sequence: CAISRGLVGSYNSPLHF.

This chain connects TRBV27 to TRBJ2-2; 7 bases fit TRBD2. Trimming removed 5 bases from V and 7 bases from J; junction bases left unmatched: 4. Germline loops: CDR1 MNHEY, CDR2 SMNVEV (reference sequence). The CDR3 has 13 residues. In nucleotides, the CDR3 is TGTGCCAGCAGTACTAGCGCTAACGGGGAGCTGTTTTTT. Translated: CASSTSANGELFF.

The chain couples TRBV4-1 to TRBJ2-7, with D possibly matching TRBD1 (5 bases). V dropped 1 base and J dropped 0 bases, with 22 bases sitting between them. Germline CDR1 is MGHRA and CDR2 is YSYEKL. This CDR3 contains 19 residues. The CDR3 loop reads CASSQGSGRSGKSSYEQYF. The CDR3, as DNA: TGCGCCAGCAGCCAAGGTAGTGGAAGGTCAGGGAAAAGCTCCTACGAGCAGTACTTC.

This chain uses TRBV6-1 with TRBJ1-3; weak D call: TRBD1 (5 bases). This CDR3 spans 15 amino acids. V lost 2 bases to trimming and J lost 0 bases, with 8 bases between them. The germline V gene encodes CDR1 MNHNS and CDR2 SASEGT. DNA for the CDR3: TGTGCCAGCAGTGAATTCAGGGTCTCTGGAAACACCATATATTTT. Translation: CASSEFRVSGNTIYF.

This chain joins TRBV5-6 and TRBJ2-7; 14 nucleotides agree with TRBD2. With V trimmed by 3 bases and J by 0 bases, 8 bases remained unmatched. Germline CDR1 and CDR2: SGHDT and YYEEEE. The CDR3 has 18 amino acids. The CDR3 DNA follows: TGTGCCAGCAGCTCGGGGACTAGCGGGGGATACCGCTCCTACGAGCAGTACTTC. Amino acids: CASSSGTSGGYRSYEQYF. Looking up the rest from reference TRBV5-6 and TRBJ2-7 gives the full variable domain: DAGVTQSPTHLIKTRGQQVTLRCSPKSGHDTVSWYQQALGQGPQFIFQYYEEEERQRGNFPDRFSGHQFPNYSSELNVNALLLGDSALYLCASSSGTSGGYRSYEQYFGPGTRLTVT.

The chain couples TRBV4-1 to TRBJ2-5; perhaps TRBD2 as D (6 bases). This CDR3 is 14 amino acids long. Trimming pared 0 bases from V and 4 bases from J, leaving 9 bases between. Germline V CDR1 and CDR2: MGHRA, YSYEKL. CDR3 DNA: TGCGCCAGCAGCCAAGAAGGAGGGTCAGAGACCCAGTACTTC. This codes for CASSQEGGSETQYF.

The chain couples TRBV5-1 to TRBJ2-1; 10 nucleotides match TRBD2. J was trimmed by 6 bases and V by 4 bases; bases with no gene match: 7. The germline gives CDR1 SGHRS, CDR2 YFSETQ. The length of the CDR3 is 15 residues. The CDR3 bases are TGCGCCAGCAGCCGATCTAGCGGGAGTACCAATGAGCAGTTCTTC. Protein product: CASSRSSGSTNEQFF.

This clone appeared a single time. The CDR3 reads CASSLRSGVQPQHF. The DNA of the CDR3 is TGTGCCAGCAGTTTAAGGTCGGGGGTTCAGCCCCAGCATTTT. This rearrangement joins TRBV27 to TRBJ1-5; tentative D call: TRBD1 (5 bases). V lost 2 bases, J lost 6 bases, and 11 bases lay in between. CDR3 length: 14 amino acids. Germline CDR1 is MNHEY and CDR2 is SMNVEV (reference sequence).

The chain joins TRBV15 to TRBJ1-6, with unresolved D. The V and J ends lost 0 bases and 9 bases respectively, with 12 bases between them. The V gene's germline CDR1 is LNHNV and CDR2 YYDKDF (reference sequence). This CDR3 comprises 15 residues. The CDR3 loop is CATSRDFGSSSPLHF. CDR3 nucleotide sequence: TGTGCCACCAGCAGAGATTTTGGGAGCAGTTCACCCCTCCACTTT. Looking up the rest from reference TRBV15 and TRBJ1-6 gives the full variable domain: DAMVIQNPRYQVTQFGKPVTLSCSQTLNHNVMYWYQQKSSQAPKLLFHYYDKDFNNEADTPDNFQSRRPNTSFCFLDIRSPGLGDTAMYLCATSRDFGSSSPLHFGNGTRLTVT.

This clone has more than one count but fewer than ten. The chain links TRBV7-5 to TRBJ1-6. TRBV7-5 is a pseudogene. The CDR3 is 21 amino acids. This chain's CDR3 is CARSLVFGGDSAVSYNSPLHF. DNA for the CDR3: TGTGCCAGAAGCTTAGTTTTCGGGGGGGACAGTGCGGTCTCCTATAATTCACCCCTCCACTTT.

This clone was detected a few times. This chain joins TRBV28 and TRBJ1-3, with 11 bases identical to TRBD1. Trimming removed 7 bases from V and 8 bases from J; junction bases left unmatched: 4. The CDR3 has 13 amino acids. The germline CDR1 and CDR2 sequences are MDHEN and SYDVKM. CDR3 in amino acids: CASTEGQGDTIYF. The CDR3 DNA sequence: TGTGCCAGCACTGAGGGACAGGGGGACACCATATATTTT.

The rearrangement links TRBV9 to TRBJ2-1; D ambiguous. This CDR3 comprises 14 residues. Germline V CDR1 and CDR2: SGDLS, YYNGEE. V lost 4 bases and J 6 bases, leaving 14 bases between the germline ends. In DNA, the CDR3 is TGTGCCAGCAGCCCTCCCTCCAACGGCAATGAGCAGTTCTTC. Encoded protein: CASSPPSNGNEQFF.

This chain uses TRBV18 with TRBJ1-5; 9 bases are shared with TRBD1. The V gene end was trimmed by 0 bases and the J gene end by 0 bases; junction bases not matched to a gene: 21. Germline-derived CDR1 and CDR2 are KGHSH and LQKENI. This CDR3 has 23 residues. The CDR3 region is CASSPPRQVDVGQGTFSNQPQHF. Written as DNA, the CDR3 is TGTGCCAGCTCACCACCGAGGCAGGTGGACGTAGGACAGGGGACCTTTAGCAATCAGCCCCAGCATTTT.

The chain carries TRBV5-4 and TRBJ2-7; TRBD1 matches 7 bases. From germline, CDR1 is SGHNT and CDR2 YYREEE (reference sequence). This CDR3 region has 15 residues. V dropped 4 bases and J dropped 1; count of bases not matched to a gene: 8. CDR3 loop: CASSHQGDRSYEQYF. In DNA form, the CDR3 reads TGTGCCAGCAGCCATCAGGGGGACAGATCCTACGAGCAGTACTTC.

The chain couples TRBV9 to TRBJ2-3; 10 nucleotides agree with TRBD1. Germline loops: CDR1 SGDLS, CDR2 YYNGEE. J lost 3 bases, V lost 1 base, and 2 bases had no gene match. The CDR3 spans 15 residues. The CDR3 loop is CASSVTGQGTDTQYF. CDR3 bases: TGTGCCAGCAGCGTAACGGGACAGGGGACAGATACGCAGTATTTT. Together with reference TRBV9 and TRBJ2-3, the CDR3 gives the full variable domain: DSGVTQTPKHLITATGQRVTLRCSPRSGDLSVYWYQQSLDQGLQFLIQYYNGEERAKGNILERFSAQQFPDLHSELNLSSLELGDSALYFCASSVTGQGTDTQYFGPGTRLTVL.

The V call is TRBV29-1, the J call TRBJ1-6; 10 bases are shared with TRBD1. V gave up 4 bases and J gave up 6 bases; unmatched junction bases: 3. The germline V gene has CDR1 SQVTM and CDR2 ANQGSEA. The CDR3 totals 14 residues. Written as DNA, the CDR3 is TGCAGCGTTGCGGGGACAGGGGTTAATTCACCCCTCCACTTT. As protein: CSVAGTGVNSPLHF.

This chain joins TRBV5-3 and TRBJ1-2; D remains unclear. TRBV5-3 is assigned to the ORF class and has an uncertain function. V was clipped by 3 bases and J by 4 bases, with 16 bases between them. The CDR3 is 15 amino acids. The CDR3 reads CARSSTPARTYGYTF. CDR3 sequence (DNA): TGTGCCAGAAGCTCCACCCCAGCGCGAACCTATGGCTACACCTTC.

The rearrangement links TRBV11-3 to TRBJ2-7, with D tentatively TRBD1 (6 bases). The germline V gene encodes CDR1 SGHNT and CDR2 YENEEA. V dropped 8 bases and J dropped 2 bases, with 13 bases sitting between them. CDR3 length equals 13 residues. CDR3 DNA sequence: TGTGCCAGCTCCCCGGGACAAGCCTACGAGCAGTACTTC. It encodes CASSPGQAYEQYF.

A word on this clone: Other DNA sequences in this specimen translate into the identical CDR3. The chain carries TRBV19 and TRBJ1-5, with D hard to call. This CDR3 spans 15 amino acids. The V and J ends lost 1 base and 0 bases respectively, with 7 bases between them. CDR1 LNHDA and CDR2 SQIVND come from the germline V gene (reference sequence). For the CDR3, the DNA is TGTGCCAGTAGTATAGCTACGGGTAGCAATCAGCCCCAGCATTTT. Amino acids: CASSIATGSNQPQHF.

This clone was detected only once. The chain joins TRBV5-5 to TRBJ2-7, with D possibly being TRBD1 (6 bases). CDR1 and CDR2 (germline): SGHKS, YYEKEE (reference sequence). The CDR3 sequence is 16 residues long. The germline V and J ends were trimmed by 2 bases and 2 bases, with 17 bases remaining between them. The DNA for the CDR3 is TGTGCCAGCAGCTTTGGGGCAGGGGCTTCGGCCTACGAGCAGTACTTC. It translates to CASSFGAGASAYEQYF. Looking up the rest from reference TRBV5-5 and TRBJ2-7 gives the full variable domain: DAGVTQSPTHLIKTRGQQVTLRCSPISGHKSVSWYQQVLGQGPQFIFQYYEKEERGRGNFPDRFSARQFPNYSSELNVNALLLGDSALYLCASSFGAGASAYEQYFGPGTRLTVT.